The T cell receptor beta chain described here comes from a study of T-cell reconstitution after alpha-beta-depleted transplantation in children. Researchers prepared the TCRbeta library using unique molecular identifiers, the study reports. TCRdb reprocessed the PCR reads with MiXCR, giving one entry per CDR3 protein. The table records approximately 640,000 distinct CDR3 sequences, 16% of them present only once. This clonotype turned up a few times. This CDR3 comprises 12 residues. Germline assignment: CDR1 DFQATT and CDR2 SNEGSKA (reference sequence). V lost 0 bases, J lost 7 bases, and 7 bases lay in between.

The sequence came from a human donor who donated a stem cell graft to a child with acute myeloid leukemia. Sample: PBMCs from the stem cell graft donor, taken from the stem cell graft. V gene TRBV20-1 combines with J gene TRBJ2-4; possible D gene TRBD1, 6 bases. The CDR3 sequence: CSARDQGNIQYF. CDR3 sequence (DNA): TGCAGTGCTAGAGATCAGGGGAACATTCAGTACTTC.